This T cell receptor (beta chain) emerged from a study of cytomegalovirus exposure and HLA in healthy donors. The CDR3 length is 13 residues. Germline values: CDR1 SGHTA, CDR2 FQGNSA. V lost 1 base, J lost 8 bases, and 11 bases lay in between. Regarding this clone: Its cognate antigen is unknown.

Findings and caveats of the study: In a later analysis, across HLA loci, associated TCR counts were highest for DRB1, lowest for HLA-C. CMV serostatus alone was available as immune exposure information. Earlier findings revealed that most TCR beta V segments proved productive either about 90% or about 30% of the time.

PCR was performed using 60 Vbeta and 13 Jbeta primers. Generated by immunoSEQ multiplex PCR, the TCRdb table keeps only in-frame clones and is missing some. The table shows approximately 160,000 clones, with 75% to 80% occurring only once. Sample: PBMCs. V usage is TRBV7-2 and J usage is TRBJ1-2, with D possibly TRBD1 on 6 matching bases. This TCR came from a male donor in good health and CMV-seronegative. The CDR3 nucleotides are TGTGCCAGCAGCTTAGTAGAGGGGGGGGGCTACACCTTC. Translation gives CASSLVEGGGYTF.